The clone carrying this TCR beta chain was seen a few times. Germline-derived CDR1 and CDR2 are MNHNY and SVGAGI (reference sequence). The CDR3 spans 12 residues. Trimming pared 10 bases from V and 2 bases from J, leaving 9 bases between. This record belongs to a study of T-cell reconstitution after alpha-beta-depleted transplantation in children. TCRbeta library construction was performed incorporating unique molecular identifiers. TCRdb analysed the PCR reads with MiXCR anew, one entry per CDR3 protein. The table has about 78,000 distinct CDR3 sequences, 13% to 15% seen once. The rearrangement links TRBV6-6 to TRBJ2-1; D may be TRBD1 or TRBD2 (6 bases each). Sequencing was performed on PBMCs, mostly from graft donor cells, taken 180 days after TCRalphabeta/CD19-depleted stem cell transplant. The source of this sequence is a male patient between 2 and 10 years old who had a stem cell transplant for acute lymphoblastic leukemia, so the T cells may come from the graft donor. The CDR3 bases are TGTGCCACACGGGGGCCCTACAATGAGCAGTTCTTC. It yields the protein CATRGPYNEQFF.